One sample yielded the 4 T cell receptor beta chains listed below, sequenced in a study of post-analysis software for immune sequencing data. Study observations and caveats: With TRBV5-6, TRBV5-1 and TRBV20-1 included, five TRBV segments were more frequent in patients than in controls.

No antigen has been identified for these receptors. Unique molecular identifiers tagged the TCR beta cDNA libraries. TCRdb re-called the PCR reads through MiXCR, storing one row per CDR3 protein. This sample has some 260,000 distinct CDR3 sequences, with 36% found just once. Input material: blood. Receptors were obtained from a girl between 5 and 17 years old with multiple sclerosis.

The rearrangement uses TRBV28 and TRBJ1-4; TRBD1 aligns across 9 bases. The CDR3 extends over 14 amino acids. CDR1 and CDR2 (germline): MDHEN, SYDVKM. V lost 6 bases, J lost 8 bases, and 7 bases stayed unmatched. The CDR3 DNA follows: TGTGCCAGCAGGGGGACAGGGCGGGAAGAAAAACTGTTTTTT. Its protein product is CASRGTGREEKLFF. Complete variable domain (other parts from reference TRBV28 and TRBJ1-4): DVKVTQSSRYLVKRTGEKVFLECVQDMDHENMFWYRQDPGLGLRLIYFSYDVKMKEKGDIPEGYSVSREKKERFSLILESASTNQTSMYLCASRGTGREEKLFFGSGTQLSVL.

Notes on this clonotype: Possible read error: a much larger clone is one base away. CDR3 DNA: TGTGCCGGCAGTTTTCGGGGGGCTCGGGACAATGAGCAGTTCTTC. Protein: CAGSFRGARDNEQFF. The J gene is TRBJ2-1, the V gene TRBV12-3 or TRBV12-4, with a tentative D call TRBD2 (7 bases). The CDR3 sequence is 15 residues long.

The chain recombines TRBV27 with TRBJ2-1; possibly TRBD1 for D (6 bases). Germline lookup yields CDR1 MNHEY and CDR2 SMNVEV (reference sequence). CDR3 length equals 13 residues. V was pared by 4 bases and J by 10 bases, with 14 bases between. CDR3 residues: CASSSLRGWEQFF. CDR3 coding DNA: TGTGCCAGCAGTTCTCTCAGGGGATGGGAGCAGTTCTTC.

This clonotype was counted a single time. Without the conserved terminal phenylalanine or tryptophan, this CDR3 likely stems from a read error. The chain is built from TRBV2 and TRBJ2-3; D is unclear. The CDR3 runs 10 residues. The V gene's germline CDR1 is SNHLY and CDR2 FYNNEI. Trimming cost V 6 bases and J 5 bases, with 3 bases left between them. CDR3 DNA: TGTGCCAGCAGGCAAGATACGCAGTATTTG. It is translated as CASRQDTQYL.